The rows below give T cell receptor beta chains drawn from one sample of a study of technical replicates of blood from a handful of donors. This table comes from immunoSEQ multiplex PCR, and its TCRdb copy is limited to in-frame clones, with some not included. The sample lists around 76,000 clones, roughly 90% occurring once. What was sequenced was T cells isolated from PBMCs. The receptors were sampled from a human donor in good health. The CDR3 runs from the conserved cysteine through the conserved F or W. Fields, in order: J gene, D gene, V gene, CDR3 length, clone size, CDR3 protein, CDR3 DNA. The D gene is left open where the match is weak. Expanded clones are given a class, and other clones once, few, many or no size at all.

TRBJ1-3 | - | TRBV11-3 | 14 | once | CASSLRGQQNTIYF | TGTGCCAGCAGCTTACGAGGACAGCAGAACACCATATATTTT
TRBJ2-5 | TRBD1 | TRBV4-1 | 14 | - | CASSQWDSKETQYF | TGCGCCAGCAGCCAATGGGACAGCAAAGAGACCCAGTACTTC
TRBJ1-1 | - | TRBV7-9 | 14 | once | CASSLARLGPEAFF | TGTGCCAGCAGCTTAGCTCGGCTTGGGCCTGAAGCTTTCTTT
TRBJ1-2 | - | TRBV19 | 16 | - | CASSASLRLINYGYTF | TGTGCCAGTAGTGCGTCCCTTCGTTTAATTAACTATGGCTACACCTTC
TRBJ2-1 | - | TRBV14 | 15 | once | CASSQPDRSYNEQFF | TGTGCCAGCAGCCAACCAGACAGGTCTTACAATGAGCAGTTCTTC
TRBJ2-3 | TRBD1 | TRBV2 | 14 | - | CASSSQGAVDTQYF | TGTGCCAGCAGCTCACAGGGGGCTGTAGATACGCAGTATTTT
TRBJ2-2 | TRBD1 | TRBV6-5 | 16 | - | CASSSAPGQATGELFF | TGTGCCAGCAGTTCCGCCCCGGGACAGGCCACCGGGGAGCTGTTTTTT
TRBJ1-2 | - | TRBV5-1 | 13 | once | CASSLEGRDGYTF | TGCGCCAGCAGCTTGGAAGGGAGGGATGGCTACACCTTC
TRBJ2-1 | - | TRBV6-6 | 16 | - | CASSYPRFASYNEQFF | TGTGCCAGCAGTTACCCCCGGTTCGCCTCCTACAATGAGCAGTTCTTC
TRBJ2-2 | - | TRBV28 | 16 | - | CASGSVRGFVTGELFF | TGTGCCAGCGGGTCGGTGCGGGGCTTTGTCACCGGGGAGCTGTTTTTT
TRBJ1-5 | TRBD1 | TRBV28 | 18 | - | CASSLFPLGTGSNQPQHF | TGTGCCAGCAGTTTATTTCCCCTCGGGACAGGTAGCAATCAGCCCCAGCATTTT
TRBJ1-3 | - | TRBV5-6 | 17 | once | CASSSGPQFASGNTIYF | TGTGCCAGCAGCTCAGGGCCCCAATTCGCCTCTGGAAACACCATATATTTT
TRBJ1-6 | - | TRBV27 | 14 | - | CASMPSSYNSPLHF | TGTGCCAGCATGCCCAGCTCCTATAATTCACCCCTCCACTTT
TRBJ1-1 | - | TRBV7-2 | 14 | few | CASSPPTGNTEAFF | TGTGCCAGCAGCCCCCCAACCGGGAACACTGAAGCTTTCTTT
TRBJ1-2 | - | TRBV6-5 | 12 | - | CASSLGGLGYTF | TGTGCCAGCAGTCTCGGGGGGCTTGGCTACACCTTC
TRBJ1-1 | - | TRBV11-3 | 15 | - | CASSLTGTSNTEAFF | TGTGCCAGCAGCTTGACAGGCACCTCAAACACTGAAGCTTTCTTT
TRBJ1-2 | - | TRBV29-1 | 15 | - | CSVQLDKRTSYGYTF | TGCAGCGTGCAGCTGGACAAGAGAACCAGCTATGGCTACACCTTC
TRBJ2-7 | - | TRBV27 | 13 | - | CASSLGFVYEQYF | TGTGCCAGCTCTCTAGGCTTTGTCTACGAGCAGTACTTC
TRBJ2-3 | TRBD2 | TRBV5-6 | 15 | - | CASSLTGTSGDTQYF | TGTGCCAGCAGCTTAACCGGGACTAGCGGGGATACGCAGTATTTT
TRBJ1-2 | TRBD1 | TRBV6-6 | 15 | - | CASSYSIKGGGGYTF | TGTGCCAGCAGTTACTCGATAAAAGGAGGGGGCGGCTACACCTTC
TRBJ1-4 | - | TRBV4-1 | 11 | - | CASSQAGRYYF | TGCGCCAGCAGCCAAGCGGGGAGGTACTATTTT
TRBJ2-2 | - | TRBV7-7 | 15 | - | CASSPAGRRTGELFF | TGTGCTAGCAGTCCAGCGGGTAGGAGGACCGGGGAGCTGTTTTTT
TRBJ1-2 | TRBD1 | TRBV9 | 14 | few | CASTGTGDVYGYTF | TGTGCCAGCACGGGGACAGGGGACGTCTATGGCTACACCTTC
TRBJ1-1 | - | TRBV6-1 | 17 | - | CASSAHRGKGPNTEAFF | TGTGCCAGCAGTGCGCACCGAGGGAAAGGGCCGAACACTGAAGCTTTCTTT
TRBJ2-7 | - | TRBV21-1 | 16 | - | CASSLQGLGAGYEQYF | TGTGCCAGCAGCCTCCAAGGTCTAGGGGCCGGCTACGAGCAGTACTTC
TRBJ2-7 | TRBD2 | TRBV4-1 | 13 | - | CASGIAGGLEQYF | TGCGCCAGCGGCATAGCGGGAGGGCTGGAGCAGTACTTC
TRBJ2-1 | - | TRBV4-1 | 17 | - | CASSQVVRRASLNEQFF | TGCGCCAGCAGCCAAGTAGTGAGGAGAGCGTCCCTGAATGAGCAGTTCTTC
TRBJ2-7 | - | TRBV4-1 | 15 | - | CASSQWPSNQDEQYF | TGCGCCAGCAGCCAATGGCCATCGAACCAGGACGAGCAGTACTTC
TRBJ1-1 | - | TRBV6-4 | 14 | few | CASSDGGAFGKAFF | TGTGCCAGCAGTGACGGGGGGGCCTTCGGTAAAGCTTTCTTT
TRBJ2-3 | - | TRBV29-1 | 15 | - | CSVERLPLSTDTQYF | TGCAGCGTTGAGCGGCTCCCTCTTAGCACAGATACGCAGTATTTT
TRBJ1-5 | TRBD1 | TRBV10-2 | 14 | - | CASSEGTGNQPQHF | TGCGCCAGCAGCGAAGGGACAGGGAATCAGCCCCAGCATTTT
TRBJ2-3 | - | TRBV29-1 | 11 | - | CSIGPGDTQYF | TGCAGCATAGGCCCGGGAGATACGCAGTATTTT
TRBJ2-1 | - | TRBV7-9 | 14 | - | CASSLRREGNEQFF | TGTGCCAGCAGCTTAAGGCGGGAAGGCAATGAGCAGTTCTTC
TRBJ1-1 | - | TRBV12-5 | 13 | few | CASVGGLNTEAFF | TGTGCTAGTGTCGGGGGGCTGAACACTGAAGCTTTCTTT
TRBJ2-7 | TRBD1 | TRBV6-5 | 14 | once | CASSYWDRVDEQYF | TGTGCCAGCAGTTACTGGGACAGGGTCGACGAGCAGTACTTC
TRBJ1-2 | TRBD1 | TRBV9 | 14 | - | CASSSRQGNYGYTF | TGTGCCAGCAGCTCCCGACAGGGTAACTATGGCTACACCTTC
TRBJ1-1 | - | TRBV6-5 | 13 | few | CASSLIGGTEAFF | TGTGCCAGCAGTCTGATAGGGGGCACTGAAGCTTTCTTT
TRBJ1-1 | - | TRBV5-1 | 15 | - | CASSPGLREGTEAFF | TGCGCCAGCAGCCCGGGACTTAGGGAAGGTACTGAAGCTTTCTTT
TRBJ1-6 | - | TRBV10-1 | 14 | few | CASSESQGSSPLHF | TGCGCCAGCAGTGAGTCTCAGGGGTCTTCACCCCTCCACTTT
TRBJ1-2 | - | TRBV7-9 | 14 | - | CASSLALAVYGYTF | TGTGCCAGCAGCTTAGCGCTGGCAGTCTATGGCTACACCTTC
TRBJ2-7 | TRBD1 | TRBV4-1 | 18 | - | CASSLGTGGELFSYEQYF | TGCGCCAGCAGCCTAGGGACAGGGGGGGAACTCTTCTCCTACGAGCAGTACTTC
TRBJ2-2 | TRBD2 | TRBV5-1 | 15 | - | CASSPGTMNTGELFF | TGCGCCAGCAGCCCCGGGACTATGAACACCGGGGAGCTGTTTTTT
TRBJ2-7 | TRBD2 | TRBV27 | 14 | - | CASSWNSGSYEQYF | TGTGCCAGCAGTTGGAATAGCGGGAGCTACGAGCAGTACTTC
TRBJ2-7 | TRBD2 | TRBV7-9 | 19 | - | CASSLVYPPKRESLGLRYF | TGTGCCAGCAGCTTAGTTTATCCCCCCAAGCGGGAGAGTCTAGGGCTGCGGTACTTC
TRBJ2-1 | - | TRBV7-7 | 12 | once | CASSPDSNEQFF | TGTGCCAGCAGCCCCGACAGCAATGAGCAGTTCTTC
TRBJ2-1 | TRBD1 | TRBV6-1 | 13 | - | CASSWDSGNEQFF | TGTGCCAGCAGTTGGGACAGCGGCAATGAGCAGTTCTTC